The TCR beta chain described here comes from a study of T cells in localized non-small cell lung cancer (dated by TCRdb to 2020 to 2022). About the investigation overall: Comparing tumors with uninvolved tumor-adjacent lungs, the study looked at the T cell repertoires of roughly 250 patients with early-stage NSCLC. The cohort consisted of a few hundred treatment-naive NSCLC patients whose localized lung tumors had been resected. The mean age of the NSCLC patients was roughly 63 years, with 120 to 150 men and nearly 110 women. What the authors observed across the whole study: Longer overall survival was associated with higher T cell density in blood, whereas shorter survival was associated with higher clonality in adjacent lung. Uninvolved tumor-adjacent lung showed the highest T cell clonality, higher than tumor, which suggests more focused antigenic responses in the adjacent lung. Because multi-region sequencing of the tumors was not done, intratumor heterogeneity could not be ruled out. Because the study design was exploratory, TCR variables were selected using unadjusted p-values without false-discovery rate correction. A median of about 50 of the top 100 tumor clones turned up in the paired uninvolved adjacent lung, and 25 to 35 of those clones also ranked among the top 100 of that same adjacent lung.

The immunoSEQ Assay was used to sequence TCR beta CDR3 regions from DNA. Under the source paper's analysis protocol: To compute T cell density, TCR beta template counts were normalized to usable DNA, which was estimated by amplifying housekeeping genes. Richness was estimated with the preseqR package, extrapolating to 400,000 templates for PBMC samples and 120,000 templates for tissue samples. Clonality was taken to be one minus Pielou's evenness. Tissue-enriched TCRs were identified through differential abundance testing performed on productive amino-acid clonotypes, with a minimum total count of 5 and an alpha of 0.1. The Jaccard Index and the Morisita Overlap Index were used to measure repertoire overlap between compartments. GLIPH clustered TCR beta CDR3s with public tetramer-defined viral CDR3s; viral motifs required at least three viral sequences plus V-gene enrichment. TCRdb took this table from immuneACCESS and kept in-frame rearrangements with V and J called. Such tables lack part of the clones; where checked against another copy, unresolved V genes explain under half of the gap, and the rest is unexplained. V, J and clone size were drawn from that table, and D and trimming were deduced from the DNA. The sample records 2,000 or so clones, about 26% of which are singletons. The ten largest clonotypes hold about 17% of the sample.

Taken from cysteine to phenylalanine, the CDR3 has 15 residues. Only the CDR3 part of the read is kept: 45 bases, read in frame from the first base. Regarding this clone: Its antigen has not been determined. The sample holds no much larger clone one base away, and base qualities are not on file.

At diagnosis, peripheral blood, uninvolved tumor-adjacent lung and tumor were collected and were preserved as a mix of fresh-frozen and FFPE material. The receptor chain draws on TRBV7-5 and TRBJ2-3; the tabulated D call, TRBD2, remains unverified against the DNA. TRBV7-5 is a pseudogene locus. Sequenced here: lung tumor tissue, sampled before any cancer treatment. This receptor was identified in a male donor older than 55 with stage III lung adenocarcinoma. The DNA reads TGTGCCAGCAGCCCTGCGGGGGGTATCCCAGATACGCAGTATTTT. It codes for CASSPAGGIPDTQYF.